The rows below give T cell receptor beta chains drawn from one sample of a study of tumor-infiltrating lymphocytes in primary liver carcinoma. TCRdb analysed the multiplex PCR reads with MiXCR anew, one entry per CDR3 protein. The table has under 150,000 distinct CDR3 sequences, under 70% seen once. Specimen: tumor-adjacent normal liver tissue. These receptor sequences come from a woman aged 55-70 years with primary liver carcinoma and hepatitis B virus infection. Both conserved end residues are part of each CDR3. The D gene is left open where the match is weak. Clone size, where shown, is once, few, many, or a class for clones that have expanded.

>TRBV4-2|.|TRBJ1-3|TRBD1
TGTGCCAGCAGCCAATGTGGAGGGGGCTTTACCGGAAGCACCATATATTTT
CASSQCGGGFTGSTIYF
>TRBV12-3/TRBV12-4|.|TRBJ2-7|TRBD2
TGTGCCAGCAGTCACTTAGGCGGGGGGGAGCAGTACTTC
CASSHLGGGEQYF
>TRBV6-5|.|TRBJ2-7|.
TGTGCCAGCAGTTACGTCGGGTCTGGCTACGAGCAGTACTTC
CASSYVGSGYEQYF
>TRBV29-1|.|TRBJ2-1|TRBD1
TGCAGCGCCCCTCGGTTGGAGGGACAGGTTTTCTACAACAAGCAGTTCTTC
CSAPRLEGQVFYNKQFF
>TRBV12-3/TRBV12-4|medium-sized|TRBJ2-3|.
TGTGCCAGCAGCTTGGGGGGAAGCACAGATACGCAGTATTTT
CASSLGGSTDTQYF
>TRBV12-3/TRBV12-4|.|TRBJ1-1|.
TGTGCCAACATTTTATCACAGGGTCGTACTGAAGCTTTCTTT
CANILSQGRTEAFF
>TRBV7-9|.|TRBJ1-5|TRBD1
TGTGCCAGCAGCTCAGGGGGCTTAGGTCCCCAGCATTTT
CASSSGGLGPQHF
>TRBV29-1|.|TRBJ2-7|.
TGCAGCGCCAAGGAGGAGGACAGTTACGCCTACGAGCAGTACTTC
CSAKEEDSYAYEQYF
>TRBV10-3|.|TRBJ2-7|.
TGTGGCATCAGTGAGTCGGTCTTGACTTACGAGCAGTACTTC
CGISESVLTYEQYF
>TRBV10-2|many|TRBJ2-5|TRBD2
TGCGCCAGCAGTGAGTCGGTAATAGCGGGCCCCCAAGAGACCCAGTACTTC
CASSESVIAGPQETQYF
>TRBV12-3/TRBV12-4|many|TRBJ1-5|.
TGTGCCAGCAGTCAAACCCAGGGGCCCCAGCATTTT
CASSQTQGPQHF
>TRBV11-2|.|TRBJ2-5|TRBD1
TGTGTCAGCAGCAGGACAGGCTATAAGGGGGAGACCCAGTACTTC
CVSSRTGYKGETQYF
>TRBV10-2|.|TRBJ2-5|TRBD2
TGCGCCAGCAGTGAGGTACTAGCGGGAGGGCGGAAGACCCAGTACTTC
CASSEVLAGGRKTQYF
>TRBV5-1|.|TRBJ2-1|TRBD2
TGCGCCAGTAGCGACCGGGGGACTATCGGGAGGTTGGCCAATGAGCACTTCTTC
CASSDRGTIGRLANEHFF
>TRBV6-5|.|TRBJ1-1|.
TGCGCCAGCATTTACGGGGGGGGGTCAAGGGCTTTCTTT
CASIYGGGSRAFF
>TRBV11-2|.|TRBJ1-3|TRBD1
TGTGCCAGCAGCTCACACCCGGACAGGGGATCGTACTCCGGAAACACCATATATTTT
CASSSHPDRGSYSGNTIYF
>TRBV11-1|.|TRBJ2-5|.
TGTGCCAGCTGCTTAGGATCGGACGCCTTACTAGAGACTCAGTACTTC
CASCLGSDALLETQYF
>TRBV29-1|.|TRBJ1-1|.
TGCAGCGCCCGGGACACAAGGGAAGCTTTCTTT
CSARDTREAFF
>TRBV6-5|.|TRBJ2-2|.
TGTGCCAGCAGTTACGGTATTGTCGGGGAACTGTTTTTT
CASSYGIVGELFF
>TRBV11-2|.|TRBJ2-7|TRBD2
TGTGCTAGCAGCAAACGCCCTAACTCAGCGGGAGGGCCGATGGAGCAGTACTTC
CASSKRPNSAGGPMEQYF
>TRBV29-1|.|TRBJ2-1|.
TGCAGCGTTGAAGGGGTCCTCGGGGAGAGCTCCTACAATGAGCACTTCTTC
CSVEGVLGESSYNEHFF
>TRBV28|once|TRBJ2-5|TRBD1
TGTGCCAGCAGATCCCGAAAGGACAGGGGTTTTGTGAAGACCCAGTACTTC
CASRSRKDRGFVKTQYF
>TRBV11-2|.|TRBJ1-1|.
TGTGTCAGCAGCGTTGAAGGGGACACTGAAGCTTTCTTT
CVSSVEGDTEAFF
>TRBV7-9|few|TRBJ1-4|.
TGTGCCAGCAGCGTGCGGACAGACCTTAATGAAAAACTGTGTTTT
CASSVRTDLNEKLCF
>TRBV4-1|.|TRBJ2-1|TRBD2
TGCGCCAACAGCCAGGTCGGGACGGGTTGGACTAGCGGGAGGAGGGATGAGCAGTTCTTC
CANSQVGTGWTSGRRDEQFF
>TRBV6-6|.|TRBJ2-1|TRBD2
TGTACCAGCGGCATAATAGCGGGAGGTCCCGACAATGAGCAGTTCTTC
CTSGIIAGGPDNEQFF
>TRBV7-9|.|TRBJ2-7|.
TGTGCCAGCAGCTTAGTTGACAGCTACAAACAGTACTTC
CASSLVDSYKQYF
>TRBV28|many|TRBJ2-1|TRBD2
TGTGCCAGCAGTTTAACTAGCGGGAGGGCCAGGGAGCAGTTCTTC
CASSLTSGRAREQFF
>TRBV5-1|many|TRBJ1-1|.
TGCGCCAGCAGCTCACAACATATGAACACTGAAGCTTTCTTT
CASSSQHMNTEAFF
>TRBV6-4|few|TRBJ2-2|.
TGTGCCAGCAGTCCGATCGGACTTGATACCGGGGAGCTGTTTTTT
CASSPIGLDTGELFF
>TRBV4-1|.|TRBJ2-1|TRBD2
TGCGCCAGCAGCCAGCCCAAACTAGCGGGGAATATTAATGGGCAGTTCTTC
CASSQPKLAGNINGQFF
>TRBV10-2|.|TRBJ2-1|.
TGCGCCAGCAGTGAAAGGGGCGTTAGTTTGGAGCTGTTCTTC
CASSERGVSLELFF
>TRBV4-1|.|TRBJ1-5|.
TGCACCAGCAGCCACGACCAGGATCAGCCCCAGCATTTT
CTSSHDQDQPQHF
>TRBV5-1|.|TRBJ2-3|TRBD2
TGCGCCAGCAGCCCCGGGACTAGCGGCTTCACAAATACGCAGTACTTT
CASSPGTSGFTNTQYF
>TRBV28|few|TRBJ2-3|TRBD1
TGTGCCAGCAGTCCCACCCAGGGGGCCGGGTGGTCGGATACGCAGTATTTT
CASSPTQGAGWSDTQYF
>TRBV11-2|.|TRBJ2-3|.
TGTGCCAGCAACTTAGGTCGAGGAGATACGCAGTATTTC
CASNLGRGDTQYF
>TRBV11-2|medium-sized|TRBJ1-1|.
TGTGCCAGCAGCTTAGAGAGGGGCAGGACGGAAGCTTTCTTT
CASSLERGRTEAFF
>TRBV30|many|TRBJ2-7|.
TGTGCCTGGAGGGTCTCCTACGAGCAGTACTTC
CAWRVSYEQYF
>TRBV12-3/TRBV12-4|.|TRBJ1-2|TRBD1
TGTGCCAGCAGTTCGCTGACAGGGTTGCTTGGTTACACCTTC
CASSSLTGLLGYTF
>TRBV7-8|many|TRBJ2-6|TRBD2
TGTGCCAGCAGTTTACCGGGACTAGATTTGTCTGGGGCCAACGTCCTGACTTTC
CASSLPGLDLSGANVLTF
>TRBV6-5|.|TRBJ1-5|.
TGTGCCAACGGCGGCAATCAGTCCCAGCATTTT
CANGGNQSQHF
>TRBV4-1|.|TRBJ2-7|.
TGCGCCAGCTGCCAAGGTCCGGACTGGGGGACCTACGAACAGTACTTC
CASCQGPDWGTYEQYF
>TRBV5-6|many|TRBJ2-1|.
TGTGCCAGCAGCTTGTGGTTAGGCAATGAGCAGTTCTTC
CASSLWLGNEQFF
>TRBV28|.|TRBJ1-6|.
TGTACCAGCAGTTTTGGTGCGGAAAATTCACCCCTCCACTTT
CTSSFGAENSPLHF
>TRBV11-3|.|TRBJ2-1|.
TGTGCCAGCAGCAGAACAACTCTTAGACAGTTCTTC
CASSRTTLRQFF
>TRBV28|.|TRBJ1-2|.
TGTGCCAGCAGCCAGGGGTCCTCTAACTATGGCTACACCTTC
CASSQGSSNYGYTF
>TRBV5-4|.|TRBJ2-1|.
TGTGCCGGCAGCCTCACTTCGGGACCCACTAATGAGCAGTTCTTC
CAGSLTSGPTNEQFF
>TRBV29-1|.|TRBJ1-2|TRBD1
TGCAGCATCGAGACAGGGGGCTCTGGCTACATCTTC
CSIETGGSGYIF
>TRBV11-2|once|TRBJ2-5|.
TGTGCCAGCAGCTTCTGGGCTAGTGGGAACCAGCAAGAGACCCAGTACTTC
CASSFWASGNQQETQYF
>TRBV11-2|.|TRBJ1-6|.
TGTGTCAGCAGCTTTGGCAAGTGCGTTTCACCCCCCCACTTT
CVSSFGKCVSPPHF
>TRBV6-5|.|TRBJ2-1|.
TGTGCCAGCGGCCGAAGGAGCTCCTACTATGAGCAGTTCTTC
CASGRRSSYYEQFF
>TRBV6-4|many|TRBJ2-6|.
TGTGCCAGCAGTGACAGGACCTCGGGGGCCAACGTCCTGACTTTC
CASSDRTSGANVLTF
>TRBV4-2|many|TRBJ2-1|TRBD2
TGTGCCAGCAGCCCTCAGAGTAGCGGGAGATACAATGAGCAGTTCTTC
CASSPQSSGRYNEQFF
>TRBV4-1|once|TRBJ2-3|TRBD2
TGCGCCAGCAGCCAAAATGGGAGGGCTAACACAGATACGCAGTATTTT
CASSQNGRANTDTQYF
>TRBV29-1|many|TRBJ1-1|.
TGCAGCGGGACGGCTGGGATGACTGAAGCTTTCTTT
CSGTAGMTEAFF